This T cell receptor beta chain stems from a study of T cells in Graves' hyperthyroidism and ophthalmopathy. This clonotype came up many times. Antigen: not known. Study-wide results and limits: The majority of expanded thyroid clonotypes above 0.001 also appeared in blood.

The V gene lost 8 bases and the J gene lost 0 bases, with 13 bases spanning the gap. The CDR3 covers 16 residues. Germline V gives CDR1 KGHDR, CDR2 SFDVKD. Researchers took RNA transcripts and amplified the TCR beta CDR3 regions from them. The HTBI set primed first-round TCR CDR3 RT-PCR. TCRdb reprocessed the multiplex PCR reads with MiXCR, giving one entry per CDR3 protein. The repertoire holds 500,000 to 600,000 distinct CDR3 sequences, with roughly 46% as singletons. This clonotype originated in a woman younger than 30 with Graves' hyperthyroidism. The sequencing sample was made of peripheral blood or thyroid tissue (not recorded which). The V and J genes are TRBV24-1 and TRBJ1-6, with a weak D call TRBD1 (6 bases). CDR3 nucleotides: TGTGCCACCACAGGGGACCAGAGCTCCTATAATTCACCCCTCCACTTT. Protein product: CATTGDQSSYNSPLHF.